This entry lists 14 T cell receptor beta chains sequenced from one sample in a study of siplizumab effects on memory and regulatory T cells. Sequencing used immunoSEQ multiplex PCR; TCRdb keeps in-frame clones, though not all of them. The sample holds some 100,000 clones, about 91% seen once. Sequencing was done on a sample of CD4+ T cells sorted from blood. These receptor sequences come from a human donor in good health.

This clone appeared a single time. The chain uses TRBV7-6 and TRBJ2-5, with D hard to call. The J call could be wrong; TRBJ2-7 is a better fit for the DNA end. CDR3 size: 13 residues. Germline V gene sequence: CDR1 SGHVS, CDR2 FNYEAQ. CDR3 in DNA: TGTGCCAGCAGCTCCAGGAAGTCCTACGAGCAGTACTTC. As protein: CASSSRKSYEQYF.

This clone has only a few counts. V gene TRBV30 combines with J gene TRBJ1-2; D gene ambiguous. Germline loops: CDR1 GTSNPN, CDR2 SVGIG (reference sequence). V was shortened by 2 bases and J by 7 bases, with 2 bases between the two germline ends. The CDR3 has 9 amino acids. CDR3 region: CAWSTGYTF. Here the CDR3 DNA reads TGTGCCTGGAGTACTGGCTACACCTTC.

The chain employs TRBV18 and TRBJ2-1; 11 bases map to TRBD2. Trimming took 4 bases from V and 9 from J; bases not matched to a gene: 20. The germline V gene encodes CDR1 KGHSH and CDR2 LQKENI. CDR3 length equals 19 residues. Here the CDR3 reads CASSRVSLAGAPRHREQFF. CDR3 DNA sequence: TGTGCCAGCTCACGTGTCTCACTAGCGGGGGCCCCTCGGCATCGTGAGCAGTTCTTC.

The rearrangement joins TRBV7-2 to TRBJ2-3; D gene unclear. V was clipped by 5 bases and J by 6 bases, with 9 bases between them. Germline CDR1 and CDR2: SGHTA and FQGNSA. The CDR3 has 12 residues. The CDR3 here is CASSPRADTQYF. CDR3 coding DNA: TGTGCCAGCAGCCCCCGAGCGGATACGCAGTATTTT.

Only one count was recorded for this clone. This chain's CDR3 is CASSVSGTGYNSPLHF. For the CDR3, the DNA is TGTGCCAGCAGCGTATCCGGGACAGGCTATAATTCACCCCTCCACTTT. The chain uses TRBV7-3 and TRBJ1-6, with 8 bases lining up with TRBD1. The V gene's germline CDR1 is SGHTA and CDR2 FQGTGA. V lost 5 bases to trimming and J lost 3 bases; unmatched junction nucleotides: 6. The CDR3 runs to 16 residues.

The chain carries TRBV7-2 and TRBJ2-6, with 8 bases aligning to TRBD2. The germline V gene encodes CDR1 SGHTA and CDR2 FQGNSA. The length of the CDR3 is 16 residues. V lost 4 bases and J lost 1; bases outside the gene matches: 3. In nucleotides, the CDR3 is TGTGCCAGCAGCTCCTCGGGGGGGTCTGGGGCCAACGTCCTGACTTTC. Its translation: CASSSSGGSGANVLTF.

V is TRBV28 and J is TRBJ2-3; 12 bases map to TRBD1. With V trimmed by 8 bases and J by 5 bases, 2 bases remained unmatched. This CDR3 is 13 amino acids long. Germline CDR1 and CDR2: MDHEN and SYDVKM. The DNA of the CDR3 is TGTGCCAGCCGGGACAGGGGGCGAGATACGCAGTATTTT. Translated, it gives CASRDRGRDTQYF.

V gene TRBV6-6 combines with J gene TRBJ2-7; D gene uncertain. There are 12 residues in the CDR3. V was clipped by 2 bases and J by 4 bases, with 6 bases between them. Germline loops: CDR1 MNHNY, CDR2 SVGAGI (reference sequence). The CDR3 protein is CASSYADYEQYF. The CDR3 nucleotides are TGTGCCAGCAGTTACGCGGATTACGAGCAGTACTTC.

The chain joins TRBV2 to TRBJ1-5, with D uncertain. Germline V gives CDR1 SNHLY, CDR2 FYNNEI. This CDR3 region has 13 residues. Trimming shortened V by 1 base and J by 6 bases, and 7 bases separated the two germline ends. CDR3 in DNA: TGTGCCAGCAGTGAAGAAGGGTTTCAGCCCCAGCATTTT. Translated: CASSEEGFQPQHF.

Only a few counts were recorded for this clone. The chain carries TRBV7-2 and TRBJ1-1; 8 bases align to TRBD1. J lost 7 bases, V lost 5 bases, and 6 bases had no gene match. This CDR3 is built from 13 residues. Germline lookup yields CDR1 SGHTA and CDR2 FQGNSA. The CDR3 reads CASSTRTGLEAFF. The CDR3 DNA reads as TGTGCCAGCAGCACACGGACAGGGCTTGAAGCTTTCTTT.

The gene calls are TRBV15 and TRBJ1-4; no clear D. Germline V lookup: CDR1 LNHNV, CDR2 YYDKDF (reference sequence). This CDR3 region has 13 residues. Trimming removed 1 base at V and 5 bases at J, with 5 bases between. The CDR3 nucleotides are TGTGCCACCAGCAGAGGATGGAATGAAAAACTGTTTTTT. Residues: CATSRGWNEKLFF.

The V gene is TRBV4-1, the J gene TRBJ2-5, with TRBD2 identical over 12 bases. Looked up from germline, CDR1 is MGHRA and CDR2 is YSYEKL. The length of the CDR3 is 18 residues. Unmatched junction bases numbered 7, after V lost 1 base and J lost 1 base. The chain's CDR3 is CASSQVETSGGFQETQYF. The CDR3 DNA follows: TGCGCCAGCAGCCAAGTCGAGACTAGCGGGGGATTCCAAGAGACCCAGTACTTC.

The J gene is TRBJ2-3, the V gene TRBV6-4; TRBD2 aligns across 7 bases. J gave up 0 bases and V 4 bases, and 4 bases lay outside the gene matches. The CDR3 sequence is 15 residues long. Germline assignment: CDR1 MRHNA and CDR2 SNTAGT. For the CDR3, the DNA is TGTGCCAGCAGTGCGAGCGGGGTTAGCACAGATACGCAGTATTTT. Amino acid sequence: CASSASGVSTDTQYF.

The chain recombines TRBV7-6 with TRBJ2-1, with TRBD1 as a possible D gene (6 bases). This CDR3 contains 14 residues. Between the trimmed V and J ends, which lost 6 bases and 5 bases, there was a span of 14 bases. Germline V gene data show CDR1 as SGHVS and CDR2 as FNYEAQ. DNA for the CDR3: TGTGCCAGCAGGCCCGGGACAACCAACAATGAGCAGTTCTTC. It codes for CASRPGTTNNEQFF.